A selection of T cell receptor beta chains follows, all from one sample in a study of T cells in Graves' hyperthyroidism and ophthalmopathy. Each CDR3 protein is one row after TCRdb ran MiXCR on the multiplex PCR reads. The table records roughly 530,000 distinct CDR3 sequences, approximately 17% of them present only once. Source material: blood. The receptors here all came from a woman under 30 with Graves' ophthalmopathy. CDR3s include the opening cysteine and the closing phenylalanine or tryptophan. The D gene is left open where the match is weak. The size entry is marked missing in some rows and otherwise reads once, few, many or a size class.

J gene,D gene,clone size,V gene,CDR3 DNA,CDR3 protein
TRBJ1-1,NA,many,TRBV9,TGTGCCAGCAGCGTTGCAGGGATCACTGAAGCTTTCTTT,CASSVAGITEAFF
TRBJ1-6,NA,many,TRBV30,TGTGCCTGGAGTGTGGATTTGAGTTCACCCCTCCACTTT,CAWSVDLSSPLHF
TRBJ2-5,NA,many,TRBV6-1,TGTGCCAGCCGAATGCGCCAAGAGACCCAGTACTTC,CASRMRQETQYF
TRBJ2-2,TRBD1,few,TRBV29-1,TGCAGCGGGGAGACAGGGGTGAACACCGGGGAGCTGTTTTTT,CSGETGVNTGELFF
TRBJ1-5,TRBD1,many,TRBV27,TGTGCCAGCAGCCGGACAGGAGGGGATCAGCCCCAGCATTTT,CASSRTGGDQPQHF
TRBJ2-2,TRBD2,many,TRBV7-2,TGTGCCAGCAGCCCCTGGACTAGCGGGAGGGCCGGGGAGCTGTTTTTT,CASSPWTSGRAGELFF
TRBJ2-1,TRBD1,many,TRBV20-1,TGCAGTGCTGAGGGACAGGGCGACCAACCCTACAATGAGCAGTTCTTC,CSAEGQGDQPYNEQFF
TRBJ1-1,NA,few,TRBV7-9,TGTGCCAGCAGCTTCGTCTTCGCTCTATGGAGACCCACTGAAGCTTTCTTT,CASSFVFALWRPTEAFF
TRBJ2-5,NA,many,TRBV27,TGTGCCAGCAGTGGAGGCGGGGCGCCGGGGACGTTTCAAGAGACCCAGTACTTC,CASSGGGAPGTFQETQYF
TRBJ1-4,NA,few,TRBV14,TGTGCCAGCAGCCAAGACCGTGGGGCTCGGACTGAAAAACTGTTTTTT,CASSQDRGARTEKLFF
TRBJ2-3,TRBD2,many,TRBV2,TGTGCCAGCAGCCGGGACACTAGCGGGACGGCTCACGGGGCAGATACGCAGTATTTT,CASSRDTSGTAHGADTQYF
TRBJ2-2,NA,many,TRBV5-1,TGCGCCAGCAGAAGGGAATCGAACACCGGGGAGCTGTTTTTT,CASRRESNTGELFF
TRBJ1-3,NA,NA,TRBV9,TGTGCCAGCAGCCCACTAACTGGAAACACCATATATTTT,CASSPLTGNTIYF
TRBJ1-6,NA,NA,TRBV6-1,TGTGCCAGCAGCCCTACATTACAGCGCTCCTATAATTCACCCCTCCACTTT,CASSPTLQRSYNSPLHF
TRBJ1-4,TRBD1,NA,TRBV4-2,TGTGCCAGCAGCCAAGCGACAGGGGGAGGAGAAAAACTGTTTTTT,CASSQATGGGEKLFF